This TCR beta chain is from a study of blood T cell repertoires in COVID-19. Study details: Both acute and convalescent COVID-19 samples were obtained from the United States, Italy and Spain. In each case, the material was cDNA or gDNA derived from T cells, B-cell-depleted T cells, or PBMCs.

This CDR3 region has 15 residues. From germline, CDR1 is MNHEY and CDR2 SMNVEV (reference sequence). With 6 bases clipped from V and 0 bases from J, the junction kept 8 bases outside the gene matches. Per the authors' pipeline: Amplified reference gene primers provided the basis for estimating nucleated cell counts. Only in-frame clones appear in the TCRdb table, and some are missing; sequencing was by immunoSEQ multiplex PCR. V and J calls and clone size come straight from that table; D and trimming were deduced from the DNA. Of approximately 190,000 clones in the sample, approximately 90% are singletons; the top ten hold approximately 0.5%.

Sequenced sample: peripheral blood. This clonotype was sampled from a man in his fifties or sixties with acute or convalescent COVID-19. The V call is TRBV27, the J call TRBJ2-7; 7 nucleotides agree with TRBD2. The DNA of the CDR3 is TGTGCCAGCAGGAATCCGGGAGGTTCCTCCTACGAGCAGTACTTC. Translated: CASRNPGGSSYEQYF.